Listed below are T cell receptor beta chains from one sample, sequenced in a study of blood T cell repertoires in COVID-19. TCRdb keeps only in-frame clones here, not all; method: immunoSEQ multiplex PCR. The table lists some 240,000 clones, approximately 83% of them singletons. Sequenced sample: PBMCs or T cells enriched from blood (not recorded which). These receptors were taken from a man aged 45 to 65 who had recovered from COVID-19. The CDR3 runs from the conserved cysteine through the conserved F or W. D genes are given only for firm matches.

D,V,J,CDR3,DNA
-,TRBV12-3/TRBV12-4,TRBJ1-5,CASSRTVNQPQHF,TGTGCCAGCAGTCGGACAGTTAATCAGCCCCAGCATTTT
TRBD1,TRBV19,TRBJ2-3,CASTTGTANTDTQYF,TGTGCCAGTACGACCGGGACAGCCAACACAGATACGCAGTATTTT
TRBD1,TRBV7-9,TRBJ1-5,CASSPSPDRDGNQPQHF,TGTGCCAGCAGCCCGAGCCCTGACAGGGACGGCAATCAGCCCCAGCATTTT
TRBD2,TRBV5-1,TRBJ2-2,CASSGTSGWTGELFF,TGCGCCAGCAGCGGGACTAGCGGATGGACCGGGGAGCTGTTTTTT
-,TRBV12-3/TRBV12-4,TRBJ2-5,CASSRQTQETQYF,TGTGCCAGCAGTAGACAGACTCAAGAGACCCAGTACTTC
TRBD1,TRBV5-4,TRBJ1-6,CASSETGVAASPLHF,TGTGCCAGCAGCGAAACAGGGGTAGCGGCCTCACCCCTCCACTTT
-,TRBV19,TRBJ2-1,CASSPSPGRGTYNEQFF,TGTGCCAGTAGTCCCTCCCCCGGACGGGGAACCTACAATGAGCAGTTCTTC
TRBD1,TRBV6-5,TRBJ1-2,CASSLHRGIGYGYTF,TGTGCCAGCAGCCTACACAGGGGGATCGGGTATGGCTACACCTTC
-,TRBV18,TRBJ1-4,CASSPGPGNKELFF,TGTGCCAGCTCACCAGGGCCCGGTAATAAGGAACTGTTTTTT
TRBD2,TRBV5-1,TRBJ2-4,CASSYTAGTSGIAKNIQYF,TGCGCCAGCAGCTACACGGCCGGGACTAGCGGTATAGCCAAAAACATTCAGTACTTC
-,TRBV6-5,TRBJ1-2,CASSPGLANYGYTF,TGTGCCAGCAGCCCAGGCTTAGCTAACTATGGCTACACCTTC
-,TRBV10-1,TRBJ1-2,CASSANRDYGYTF,TGCGCCAGCAGTGCCAACAGGGACTATGGCTACACCTTC
-,TRBV11-2,TRBJ2-1,CASSPLLANEQFF,TGTGCCAGCAGCCCCCTACTAGCAAATGAGCAGTTCTTC